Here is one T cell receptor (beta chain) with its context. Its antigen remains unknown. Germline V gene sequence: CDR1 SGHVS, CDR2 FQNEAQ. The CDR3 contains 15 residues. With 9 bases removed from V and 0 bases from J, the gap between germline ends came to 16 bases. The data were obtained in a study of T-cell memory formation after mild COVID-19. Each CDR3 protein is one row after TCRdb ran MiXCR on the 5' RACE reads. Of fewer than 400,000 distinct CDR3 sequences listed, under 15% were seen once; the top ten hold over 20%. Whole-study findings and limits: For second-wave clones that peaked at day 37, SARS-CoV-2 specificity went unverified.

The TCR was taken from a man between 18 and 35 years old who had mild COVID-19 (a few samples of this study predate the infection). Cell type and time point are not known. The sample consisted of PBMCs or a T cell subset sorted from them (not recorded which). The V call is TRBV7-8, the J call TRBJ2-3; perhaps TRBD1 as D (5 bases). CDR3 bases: TGTGCCAGTCAGGGAAGAAGGGGTAGCACAGATACGCAGTATTTT. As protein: CASQGRRGSTDTQYF.